This T cell receptor (beta chain) emerged from a study of blood T cell repertoires in COVID-19. The data were produced by immunoSEQ multiplex PCR, yet TCRdb's version contains in-frame clones alone and is incomplete. Of roughly 130,000 clones detected, more than 70% appear once; the ten largest clones hold around 3.6%. This CDR3 has 13 amino acids. Germline V gene lookup returns CDR1 ENHRY and CDR2 SYGVKD. Trimming cost V 7 bases and J 6 bases; bases outside gene matches: 2. This clone occurred once. The V and J genes are TRBV10-3 and TRBJ2-3, with TRBD2 matching 12 bases. Sequencing was performed on peripheral blood. This clonotype was obtained from a woman aged 55 to 70 with acute or convalescent COVID-19. The CDR3 DNA is TGTGCCATCAAGGGGACTAGCGGGGATACGCAGTATTTT. Protein product: CAIKGTSGDTQYF.